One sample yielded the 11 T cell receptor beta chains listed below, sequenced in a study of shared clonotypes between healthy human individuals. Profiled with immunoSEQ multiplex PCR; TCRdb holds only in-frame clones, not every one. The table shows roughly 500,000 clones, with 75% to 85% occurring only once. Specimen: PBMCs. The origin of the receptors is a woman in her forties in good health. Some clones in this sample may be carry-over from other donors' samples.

This CDR3 is CASSPAGGGHEQYF. CDR3 DNA: TGTGCCAGCAGCCCCGCGGGGGGAGGCCACGAGCAGTACTTC. This chain joins TRBV7-8 and TRBJ2-7; 8 positions match TRBD2. Per germline, CDR1 SGHVS and CDR2 FQNEAQ. This CDR3 region has 14 residues. V was clipped by 5 bases and J by 5 bases; unmatched bases: 8.

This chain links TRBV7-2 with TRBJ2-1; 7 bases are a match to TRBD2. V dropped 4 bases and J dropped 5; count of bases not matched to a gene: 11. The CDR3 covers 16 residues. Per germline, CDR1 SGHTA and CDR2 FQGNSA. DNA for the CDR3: TGTGCCAGCAGCTCAAGGGAAGCGGGGACCAACAATGAGCAGTTCTTC. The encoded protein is CASSSREAGTNNEQFF.

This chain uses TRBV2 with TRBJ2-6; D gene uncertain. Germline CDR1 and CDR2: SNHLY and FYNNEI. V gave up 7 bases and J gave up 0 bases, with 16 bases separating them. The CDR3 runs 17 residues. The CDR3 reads CASMLSGPISGANVLTF. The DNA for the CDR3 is TGTGCCAGCATGCTAAGTGGACCGATCTCTGGGGCCAACGTCCTGACTTTC.

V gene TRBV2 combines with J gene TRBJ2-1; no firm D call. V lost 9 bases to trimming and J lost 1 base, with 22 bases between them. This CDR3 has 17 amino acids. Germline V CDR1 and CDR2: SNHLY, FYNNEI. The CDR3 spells CARTRGPTGASYNEQFF. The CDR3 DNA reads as TGTGCCAGGACCCGTGGGCCCACGGGTGCGTCCTACAATGAGCAGTTCTTC.

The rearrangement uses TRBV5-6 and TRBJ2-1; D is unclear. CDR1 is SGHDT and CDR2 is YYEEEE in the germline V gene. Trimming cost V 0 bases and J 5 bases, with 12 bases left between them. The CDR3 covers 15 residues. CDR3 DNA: TGTGCCAGCAGCTTGGAACCCTCCGTACACAATGAGCAGTTCTTC. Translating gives CASSLEPSVHNEQFF.

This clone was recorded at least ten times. CDR3 DNA: TGTGCCAGCAGTTTGTATGGGATTAGCAATCAGCCCCAGCATTTT. It specifies CASSLYGISNQPQHF. J is TRBJ1-5 and V is TRBV28; D remains unclear. Germline V gives CDR1 MDHEN, CDR2 SYDVKM. CDR3 length: 15 residues. Trimming shortened V by 3 bases and J by 0 bases, and 9 bases separated the two germline ends. The variable domain in full, with the rest retrieved from reference TRBV28 and TRBJ1-5, is DVKVTQSSRYLVKRTGEKVFLECVQDMDHENMFWYRQDPGLGLRLIYFSYDVKMKEKGDIPEGYSVSREKKERFSLILESASTNQTSMYLCASSLYGISNQPQHFGDGTRLSIL.

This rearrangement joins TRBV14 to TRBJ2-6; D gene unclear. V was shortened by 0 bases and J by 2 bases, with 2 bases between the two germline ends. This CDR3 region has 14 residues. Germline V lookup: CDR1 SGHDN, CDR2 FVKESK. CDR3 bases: TGTGCCAGCAGCCAAGATACTGGGGCCAACGTCCTGACTTTC. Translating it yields CASSQDTGANVLTF.

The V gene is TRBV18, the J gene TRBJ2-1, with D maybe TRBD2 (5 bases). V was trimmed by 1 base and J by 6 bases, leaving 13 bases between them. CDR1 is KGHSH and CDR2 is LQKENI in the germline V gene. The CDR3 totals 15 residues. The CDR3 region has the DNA TGTGCCAGCTCACCACTATCAGTAGGAGGCAATGAGCAGTTCTTC. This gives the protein CASSPLSVGGNEQFF.

CDR3 residues: CASSPWDSKGEQFF. The CDR3 DNA sequence: TGTGCCAGCTCACCGTGGGACTCAAAGGGTGAGCAGTTCTTC. The chain couples TRBV18 to TRBJ2-1; possibly TRBD2 for D (6 bases). The CDR3 length is 14 residues. Trimming left V 3 bases short and J 9 bases short, with 15 bases between. Germline V gives CDR1 KGHSH, CDR2 LQKENI.

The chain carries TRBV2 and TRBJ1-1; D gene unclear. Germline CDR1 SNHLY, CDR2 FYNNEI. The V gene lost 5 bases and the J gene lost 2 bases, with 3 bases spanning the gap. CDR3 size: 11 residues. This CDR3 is CASSFNTEAFF. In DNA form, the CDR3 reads TGTGCCAGCAGTTTCAACACTGAAGCTTTCTTT.

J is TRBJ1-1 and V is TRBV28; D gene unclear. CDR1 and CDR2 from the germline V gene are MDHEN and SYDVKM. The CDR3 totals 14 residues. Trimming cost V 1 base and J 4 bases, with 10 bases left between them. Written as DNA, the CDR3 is TGTGCCAGCAGTTTATTTCTCCCCTCCACTGAAGCTTTCTTT. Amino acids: CASSLFLPSTEAFF.